The 8 T cell receptor beta chains in this list originate from one sample, sequenced in a study of Tregs in tolerant kidney transplant recipients. Sequencing used immunoSEQ multiplex PCR; TCRdb keeps in-frame clones, though not all of them. The sample includes tens of thousands of clones, less than 97% seen only once; the top ten take about 0.36%. Their specific antigens are unknown. Sample: Tregs from blood cultured with allogeneic cells. All receptors come from a human donor in good health.

This rearrangement joins TRBV7-3 to TRBJ2-2, with unresolved D. Germline V lookup: CDR1 SGHTA, CDR2 FQGTGA. Trimming took 5 bases from V and 8 from J, leaving 9 bases between them. The CDR3 spans 12 residues. The CDR3 reads CASSNPLGELFF. As DNA, the CDR3 is TGTGCCAGCAGCAACCCCTTGGGGGAGCTGTTTTTT.

J is TRBJ1-6 and V is TRBV4-2; TRBD1 is a possible D gene (5 bases). Germline CDR1 reads LGHNA; CDR2 reads YNFKEQ. Trimming took off 0 bases at V and 0 bases at J, with 12 bases between the two ends. This CDR3 spans 18 amino acids. This CDR3 is CASSQERGRSSYNSPLHF. CDR3 sequence (DNA): TGTGCCAGCAGCCAAGAAAGGGGAAGGAGCTCCTATAATTCACCCCTCCACTTT.

The chain couples TRBV21-1 to TRBJ2-5; the listed D gene, TRBD1, was not tested against the DNA. TRBJ2-7 explains the end of the DNA better; the J call may be wrong. TRBV21-1 is a listed pseudogene. This CDR3 spans 15 amino acids. The CDR3 spells CASSKAPGQDYEQYF. CDR3 in DNA: TGTGCCAGCAGCAAAGCGCCGGGACAAGACTACGAGCAGTACTTC.

V and J are TRBV19 and TRBJ2-7; TRBD1 agrees at 8 bases. The CDR3 length is 15 residues. V dropped 6 bases and J dropped 3; count of bases not matched to a gene: 10. Germline assignment: CDR1 LNHDA and CDR2 SQIVND (reference sequence). CDR3: CASSPDRASYYEQYF. DNA of the CDR3: TGTGCCAGTAGCCCGGACAGGGCGTCCTACTACGAGCAGTACTTC.

The CDR3, as DNA: TGTGCCAGCAGCTTAACCCAAGAGACCCAGTACTTC. Its translation: CASSLTQETQYF. The chain uses TRBV7-2 and TRBJ2-5; D not certain. The CDR3 length is 12 residues. Between the trimmed V and J ends, which lost 2 bases and 1 base, there was a span of 2 bases. Germline loops: CDR1 SGHTA, CDR2 FQGNSA. Filled out from reference TRBV7-2 and TRBJ2-5, the complete variable domain reads GAGVSQSPSNKVTEKGKDVELRCDPISGHTALYWYRQSLGQGLEFLIYFQGNSAPDKSGLPSDRFSAERTGGSVSTLTIQRTQQEDSAVYLCASSLTQETQYFGPGTRLLVL.

The chain recombines TRBV5-6 with TRBJ1-5; perhaps TRBD1 as D (6 bases). Germline V gene sequence: CDR1 SGHDT, CDR2 YYEEEE. The CDR3 is made up of 14 amino acids. V lost 5 bases and J 9 bases, leaving 18 bases between the germline ends. This CDR3 is CASSVGHAWVPQHF. The CDR3 DNA is TGTGCCAGCAGTGTGGGACATGCCTGGGTGCCCCAGCATTTT. The entire variable domain, with the rest obtained from reference TRBV5-6 and TRBJ1-5, is as follows: DAGVTQSPTHLIKTRGQQVTLRCSPKSGHDTVSWYQQALGQGPQFIFQYYEEEERQRGNFPDRFSGHQFPNYSSELNVNALLLGDSALYLCASSVGHAWVPQHFGDGTRLSIL.

The gene calls are TRBV5-1 and TRBJ2-6; 9 nucleotides agree with TRBD1. The trim removed 4 bases at V and 0 bases at J, leaving 8 bases unmatched. This CDR3 has 18 residues. Germline V gives CDR1 SGHRS, CDR2 YFSETQ. The CDR3 DNA reads as TGCGCCAGCAGCCCTAGGACAGGGGAAGCCTCTGGGGCCAACGTCCTGACTTTC. The encoded protein is CASSPRTGEASGANVLTF.

The J gene is TRBJ1-1, the V gene TRBV14; D call uncertain. The V end was cut by 4 bases, the J end by 1 base, with 4 bases between. The length of the CDR3 is 12 residues. The V gene's germline CDR1 is SGHDN and CDR2 FVKESK. CDR3 bases: TGTGCCAGCAGCCGGGCGAACACTGAAGCTTTCTTT. As protein: CASSRANTEAFF. The full variable domain, with the rest looked up from reference TRBV14 and TRBJ1-1, is EAGVTQFPSHSVIEKGQTVTLRCDPISGHDNLYWYRRVMGKEIKFLLHFVKESKQDESGMPNNRFLAERTGGTYSTLKVQPAELEDSGVYFCASSRANTEAFFGQGTRLTVV.